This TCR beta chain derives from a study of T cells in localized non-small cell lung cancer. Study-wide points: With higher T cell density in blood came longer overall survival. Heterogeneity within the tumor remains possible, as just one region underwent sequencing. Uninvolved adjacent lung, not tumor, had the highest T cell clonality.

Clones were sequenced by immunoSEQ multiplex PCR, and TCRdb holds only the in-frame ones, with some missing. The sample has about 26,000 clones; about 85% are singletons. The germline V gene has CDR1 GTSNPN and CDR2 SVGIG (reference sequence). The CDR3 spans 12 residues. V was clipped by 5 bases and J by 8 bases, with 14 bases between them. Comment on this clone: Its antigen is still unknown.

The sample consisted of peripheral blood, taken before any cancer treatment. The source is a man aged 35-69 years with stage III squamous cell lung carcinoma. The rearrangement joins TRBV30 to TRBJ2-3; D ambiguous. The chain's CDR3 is CAWAPTLGTQYF. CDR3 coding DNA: TGTGCCTGGGCCCCCACTCTAGGTACGCAGTATTTT.